This TCR beta chain came from a study of blood T cell repertoires in COVID-19 (dated by TCRdb to about 2020). In terms of the full investigation: Collaborator samples came from the United States, Italy and Spain and covered acute and convalescent phases of COVID-19. Where available, HLA class I and class II types were obtained from metadata supplied by the sample provider rather than from assay-based typing. Samples were obtained from the ongoing ImmuneRACE study (first 160 participants) and from approximately 1,200 subjects provided by 6 global collaborators. The repertoires were released in a freely available public database intended as a resource for research on the immune response to SARS-CoV-2. The material from the prospective study consisted of cDNA or gDNA derived from T cells, B-cell-depleted T cells, or PBMCs. Subjects who had been exposed to COVID-19, were actively infected with it, or had recovered from it provided the deeply sampled blood TCRbeta repertoires that made up the dataset. A de-identified subject ID, COVID-19 status, age in years and sex were almost always included in the sample metadata.

Collaborating institutions collected whole blood in K2EDTA tubes following their own protocols. For TCRbeta analysis, collaborator samples were shipped as frozen whole blood, as isolated PBMCs, or as DNA extracted from either sample type. A word on this clone: Its antigen is currently not known. No base-level quality is on record; no much larger clone is a single base apart.

Points the paper makes about the study in general: Clinical and demographic metadata were provided uncurated, with the amount varying by source and participant.

TCRbeta CDR3 regions were amplified from genomic DNA by means of the immunoSEQ Assay, a bias-controlled multiplex PCR. In the authors' own workflow: The number of nucleated cells in each sample was estimated by amplification of reference gene primers within the assay. To quantify the absolute abundance of each unique TCRbeta CDR3 rearrangement, sequence reads were collapsed and filtered. For each sample, productive Simpson clonality was calculated as the square root of Simpson's diversity index across productive rearrangements. TCRdb stores this immuneACCESS table with in-frame sequences only. Part of the clones is absent; in the studies checked, under half of the shortfall reflects unresolved V genes, and no reason is known for the rest. Clone size and the V and J calls come from that table; the DNA yielded D and trimming. The sample has some 120,000 clones on record, around 87% of them singletons. The ten largest make up 7.5% to 8% of the sample.

The sample taken for sequencing was peripheral blood. This clonotype originated in a man aged 45 to 65 with acute or convalescent COVID-19.

The base sequence is TGTGCCAGCACCCGATGGACTAGCGGGAGCTACGAGCAGTACTTC. This encodes CASTRWTSGSYEQYF. The chain joins TRBV2 to TRBJ2-7, with 13 bases in between that match TRBD2. The CDR3 runs 15 amino acids, cysteine and phenylalanine included. Only the CDR3 DNA is retained, 45 bases long and in frame from the first base. Here V drops 7 bases and J drops 3 bases, and the junction holds 6 bases not matched to any gene. The CDR1 and CDR2 encoded by the germline V gene are SNHLY and FYNNEI.